This T cell receptor (beta chain) originates from a study of siplizumab effects on memory and regulatory T cells (dated by TCRdb to about 2019). Concerning the study at large: The effect of the anti-CD2 antibody siplizumab on alloreactive T-cell subsets was examined in allogeneic mixed lymphocyte reactions constructed from human PBMCs.

The germline V gene gives CDR1 as SNHLY and CDR2 as FYNNEI. The junction shows trimming of 11 bases on V and 3 bases on J, plus 11 bases between the germline ends. The CDR3 numbers 12 residues from cysteine through phenylalanine. Only the CDR3 part of the read is kept: 36 bases, read in frame from the first base. A single count supports this clone. Its recognized antigen is unknown. Base-call qualities are not available, and no considerably larger clone is one nucleotide away. Library preparation used the immunoSEQ multiplex PCR assay. Roughly 9.8 x 10^4 TCR templates per sample were assayed on the deep sequencing platform. Genomic DNA extracted from sorted T cells was used for TCRbeta CDR3 sequencing. In the authors' own workflow: The R programming language was used for clonal analysis of TCRbeta CDR3 data. Alloreactive CD4+ and CD8+ clones were defined by comparing unstimulated samples with post-reaction CFSE-low samples. Alloreactive CD4+ clones were assigned to regulatory or non-regulatory origin by matching sequences to sorted unstimulated Treg and non-Treg repertoires. TCRdb retrieved this table from immuneACCESS and kept in-frame rearrangements only. Not all clones are present; in checked studies, unresolved V genes account for under half, and no reason is known for the remainder. V and J calls plus clone size are reproduced from that table; the DNA served to infer D and trimming. This sample is represented by approximately 94,000 clones; 75% to 95% of them were singletons. Jointly, the top ten make up 0.15% of the sample.

The full study reports these points: Of the alloreactive CD4+ clones that could be mapped, the Treg-derived share averaged around 64% with siplizumab compared with under 35% in control reactions. The cumulative frequency of alloreactive sequences that could be traced back to unstimulated CD4+ memory T cells was significantly reduced by siplizumab. Compared with memory T cells, unstimulated naive T cells appeared more diverse, and naive cells seemed to make a substantial contribution to the alloresponse. Whether proliferating Tregs from siplizumab cultures actually had suppressive function was not functionally confirmed. Because sequences at frequencies below about 10^-5 were poorly captured, only a minor fraction of alloreactive clones could be mapped back to unstimulated subsets. About 75-96% of proliferating CD4+ or CD8+ clones could not be given a naive or memory phenotype.

Sorted unstimulated T cells and proliferating T cells recovered from mixed lymphocyte reactions underwent TCRbeta CDR3 sequencing. Fresh whole blood from fewer than 12 HLA-typed healthy donors was used to isolate PBMCs. The receptor was derived from a human donor in good health. Sequencing was done on a sample of CD4+ T cells sorted from blood. The rearrangement joined TRBV2 to TRBJ2-1, with no reliable assignment of the D segment. The DNA sequence is as follows: TGTGCCGCCAGCCCTGTCTACAATGAGCAGTTCTTC. Its protein is CAASPVYNEQFF.